This T cell receptor beta chain was observed in a study of early stage breast cancer tumors. Study overall: Of some 17 invasive breast tumors, about a dozen were hormone receptor-positive, HER2-negative. Points from the study as a whole: Comparing each tissue with blood distinguished tumor from normal in about 90% of the 16 patients. Most shared enriched TCRB sequences were commonly generated ones. Compared with adjacent normal breast, tumors showed approximately 2.5-fold denser, more clonal T cells.

Method: immunoSEQ multiplex PCR; TCRdb's copy keeps in-frame clones and lacks some. The sample has tens of thousands of clones, 72% seen once. Remarks on this clone: Its matching antigen is unknown.

The V end was cut by 5 bases, the J end by 3 bases, with 11 bases between. Germline V gives CDR1 LNHDA, CDR2 SQIVND (reference sequence). The CDR3 consists of 13 residues. The sequence derives from a person in their fifties or sixties with breast cancer. This sequence joins TRBV19 and TRBJ2-7; no firm D call. The sample consisted of blood. The CDR3 nucleotides are TGTGCCAGTAGTCCCCATTTTTACTACGAGCAGTACTTC. It yields the protein CASSPHFYYEQYF.